This TCR beta chain derives from a study of blood T cell repertoires in COVID-19. The age range of participants was about 18 to 95 years, with residence in about two dozen US areas. Looked up from germline, CDR1 is LGHDT and CDR2 is YNNKEL (reference sequence). Losses at the gene ends were 4 bases for V and 4 bases for J; bases not matched to a gene: 1. This CDR3 region has 13 residues. TCRdb's table, derived via immunoSEQ multiplex PCR, lists solely in-frame clones and lacks some. Among 150,000 or so clones listed, about 75% were seen once. This chain links TRBV3-1 (or the pseudogene TRBV3-2) with TRBJ1-2, with TRBD1 matching over 9 bases. The clonotype comes from a woman between 45 and 65 years old who had recovered from COVID-19. The sample consisted of PBMCs or T cells enriched from blood (not recorded which). CDR3 residues: CASSRQGVYGYTF. Written as DNA, the CDR3 is TGTGCCAGCAGCCGACAGGGGGTCTATGGCTACACCTTC.